The following is a TCR beta chain sequence with its context. Its matching antigen is unknown. V dropped 6 bases and J dropped 4 bases, with 16 bases sitting between them. Per the germline V gene, CDR1 is LNHDA and CDR2 is SQIVND (reference sequence). This CDR3 has 15 amino acids. An immunoSEQ assay, version v3.0, was performed at survey level. Data came from immunoSEQ multiplex PCR; TCRdb stores just in-frame clones and leaves some out. The data hold some 21,000 clones, with roughly 76% observed a single time. The data originate from a study of long-term antiretroviral therapy in people with HIV. Overall study results and limits: HIV repertoires spanned narrower CDR3 length ranges than controls.

Here the sequenced sample was unsorted PBMCs, taken less than 1.8 years before starting antiretroviral therapy. The receptor's source is a woman between 40 and 55 years old with HIV. The chain combines TRBV19 with TRBJ1-3; D uncertain. As DNA, the CDR3 is TGTGCCAGTAGCCAAGGTGATGGGATCGGAAACACCATATATTTT. Encoded protein: CASSQGDGIGNTIYF.